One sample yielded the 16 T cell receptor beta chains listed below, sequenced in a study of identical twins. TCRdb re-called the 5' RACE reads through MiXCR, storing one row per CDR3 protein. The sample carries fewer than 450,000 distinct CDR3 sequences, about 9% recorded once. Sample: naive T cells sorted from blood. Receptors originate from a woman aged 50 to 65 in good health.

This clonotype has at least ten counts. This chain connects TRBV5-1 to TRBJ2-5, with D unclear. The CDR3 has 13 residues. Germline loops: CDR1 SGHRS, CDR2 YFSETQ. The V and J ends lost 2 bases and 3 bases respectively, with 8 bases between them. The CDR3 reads CASSFLQKETQYF. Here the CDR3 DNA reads TGCGCCAGCAGCTTCCTCCAAAAAGAGACCCAGTACTTC.

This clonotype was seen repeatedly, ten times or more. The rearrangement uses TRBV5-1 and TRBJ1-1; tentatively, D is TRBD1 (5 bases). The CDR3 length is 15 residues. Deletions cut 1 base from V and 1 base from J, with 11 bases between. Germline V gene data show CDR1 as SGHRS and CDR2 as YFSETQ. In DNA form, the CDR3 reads TGCGCCAGCAGCTTGACTGTTACAGGGAACACTGAAGCTTTCTTT. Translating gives CASSLTVTGNTEAFF.

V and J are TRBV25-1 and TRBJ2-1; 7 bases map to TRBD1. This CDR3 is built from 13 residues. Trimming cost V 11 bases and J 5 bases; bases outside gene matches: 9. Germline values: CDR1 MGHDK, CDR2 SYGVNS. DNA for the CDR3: TGTGCCGCGAACCAGGGGGAGAACAATGAGCAGTTCTTC. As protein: CAANQGENNEQFF.

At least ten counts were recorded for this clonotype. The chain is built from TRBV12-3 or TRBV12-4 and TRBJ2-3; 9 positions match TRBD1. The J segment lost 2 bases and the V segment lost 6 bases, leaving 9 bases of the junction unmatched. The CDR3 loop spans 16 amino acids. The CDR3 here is CASRPGQGFHTDTQYF. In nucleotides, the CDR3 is TGTGCCAGCAGGCCTGGACAGGGGTTTCACACAGATACGCAGTATTTT.

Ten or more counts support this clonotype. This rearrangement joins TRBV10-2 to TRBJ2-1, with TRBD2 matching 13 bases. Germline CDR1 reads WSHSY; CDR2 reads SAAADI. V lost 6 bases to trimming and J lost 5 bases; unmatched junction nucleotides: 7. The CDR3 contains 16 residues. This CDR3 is CASREGTSGNHNEQFF. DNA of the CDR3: TGCGCCAGCAGAGAGGGGACTAGCGGGAACCACAATGAGCAGTTCTTC.

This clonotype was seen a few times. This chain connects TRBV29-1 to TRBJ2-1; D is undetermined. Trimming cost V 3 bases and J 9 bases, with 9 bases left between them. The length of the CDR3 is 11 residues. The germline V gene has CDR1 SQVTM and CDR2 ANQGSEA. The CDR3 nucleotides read TGCAGCGTTGATGGCCTCAGTGAGCAGTTCTTC. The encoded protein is CSVDGLSEQFF.

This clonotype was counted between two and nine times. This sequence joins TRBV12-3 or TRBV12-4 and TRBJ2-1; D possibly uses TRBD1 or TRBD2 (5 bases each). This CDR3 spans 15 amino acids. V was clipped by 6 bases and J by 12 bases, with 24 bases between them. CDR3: CASRTTLRAPGGQFF. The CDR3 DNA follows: TGTGCCAGCAGGACAACCCTCCGGGCGCCTGGGGGGCAGTTCTTC.

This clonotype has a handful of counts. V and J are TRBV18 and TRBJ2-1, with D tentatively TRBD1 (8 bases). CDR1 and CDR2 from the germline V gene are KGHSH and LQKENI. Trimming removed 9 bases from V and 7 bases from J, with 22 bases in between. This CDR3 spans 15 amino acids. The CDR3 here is CASLDRGREVNEQFF. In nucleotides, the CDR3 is TGTGCCAGTCTTGACAGGGGCCGGGAGGTTAATGAGCAGTTCTTC.

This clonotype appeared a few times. Written as DNA, the CDR3 is TGTGCCAGCAGCCACCTAGCGGGGGAATACAATGAGCAGTTCTTC. Translation: CASSHLAGEYNEQFF. V and J are TRBV7-2 and TRBJ2-1; 10 nucleotides align to TRBD2. Germline lookup yields CDR1 SGHTA and CDR2 FQGNSA. The CDR3 sequence is 15 residues long. Trimming cost V 5 bases and J 4 bases; bases outside gene matches: 5.

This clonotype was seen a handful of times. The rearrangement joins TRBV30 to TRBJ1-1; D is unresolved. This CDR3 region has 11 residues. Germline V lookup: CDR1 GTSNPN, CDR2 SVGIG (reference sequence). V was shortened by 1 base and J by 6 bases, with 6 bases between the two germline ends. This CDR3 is CAWSALAEAFF. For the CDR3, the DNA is TGTGCCTGGAGTGCGTTGGCTGAAGCTTTCTTT.

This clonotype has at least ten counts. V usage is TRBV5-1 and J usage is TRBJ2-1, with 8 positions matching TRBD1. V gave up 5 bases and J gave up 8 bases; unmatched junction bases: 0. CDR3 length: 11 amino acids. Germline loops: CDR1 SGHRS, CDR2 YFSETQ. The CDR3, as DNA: TGCGCCAGCAGACAGGGGGATGAGCAGTTCTTC. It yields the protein CASRQGDEQFF.

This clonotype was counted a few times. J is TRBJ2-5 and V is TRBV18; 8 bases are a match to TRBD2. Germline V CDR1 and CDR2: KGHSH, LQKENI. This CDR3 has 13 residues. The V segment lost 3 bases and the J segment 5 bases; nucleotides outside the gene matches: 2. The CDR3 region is CASSPASGETQYF. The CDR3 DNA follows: TGTGCCAGCTCACCGGCTAGCGGGGAGACCCAGTACTTC. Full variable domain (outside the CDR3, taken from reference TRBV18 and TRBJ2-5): NAGVMQNPRHLVRRRGQEARLRCSPMKGHSHVYWYRQLPEEGLKFMVYLQKENIIDESGMPKERFSAEFPKEGPSILRIQQVVRGDSAAYFCASSPASGETQYFGPGTRLLVL.

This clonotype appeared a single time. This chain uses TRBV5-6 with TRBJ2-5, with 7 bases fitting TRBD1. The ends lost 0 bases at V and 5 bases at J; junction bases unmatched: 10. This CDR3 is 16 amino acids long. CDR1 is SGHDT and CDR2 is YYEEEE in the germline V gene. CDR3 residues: CASSLVDRSSGETQYF. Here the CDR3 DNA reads TGTGCCAGCAGCTTGGTGGACAGGTCCTCGGGGGAGACCCAGTACTTC.

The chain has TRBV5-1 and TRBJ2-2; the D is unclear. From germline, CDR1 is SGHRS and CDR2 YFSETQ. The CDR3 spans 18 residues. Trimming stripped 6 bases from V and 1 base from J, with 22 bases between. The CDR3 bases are TGCGCCAGCACCCACCCCGGTCCAGGACGGCAGAACACCGGGGAGCTGTTTTTT. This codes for CASTHPGPGRQNTGELFF.

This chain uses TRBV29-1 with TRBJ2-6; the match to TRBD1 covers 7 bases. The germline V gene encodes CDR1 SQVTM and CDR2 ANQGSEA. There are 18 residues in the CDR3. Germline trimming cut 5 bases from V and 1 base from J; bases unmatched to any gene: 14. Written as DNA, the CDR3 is TGCAGCGTTATGGCAGGACCAGGGGGTATTTCTGGGGCCAACGTCCTGACTTTC. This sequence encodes CSVMAGPGGISGANVLTF.

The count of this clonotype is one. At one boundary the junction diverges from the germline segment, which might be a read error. DNA of the CDR3: TGTGCCTCCAGTGACCCAGGTTGGACAGATACGCAGTATTTT. Translating gives CASSDPGWTDTQYF. The chain links TRBV24-1 to TRBJ2-3; unclear D gene. This CDR3 is built from 14 residues. In germline, CDR1 is KGHDR, CDR2 SFDVKD.